This is a list of T cell receptor beta chains from one sample in a study of T cells in Graves' hyperthyroidism and ophthalmopathy. Each CDR3 protein is one row after TCRdb ran MiXCR on the multiplex PCR reads. Of nearly 600,000 distinct CDR3 sequences in the sample, approximately 15% were seen once. Sequencing was done on a sample of blood. The receptors here all came from a woman younger than 30 with Graves' ophthalmopathy. CDR3s include the opening cysteine and the closing phenylalanine or tryptophan. D genes are given only for firm matches.

>TRBJ2-5|TRBD2|TRBV6-1
CASRGLAEETQYF
>TRBJ1-6|TRBD1|TRBV3-1
CASRSGDSDSPLHF
>TRBJ2-7|TRBD2|TRBV29-1
CSVETSGSEQYF
>TRBJ1-1|-|TRBV4-2
CASSPGSVGTEAFF
>TRBJ1-4|-|TRBV2
CASSVQGLATNEKLFF
>TRBJ2-5|TRBD2|TRBV24-1
CATSDNGLAGREETQYF
>TRBJ1-1|-|TRBV18
CASSPPVIVEAFF
>TRBJ1-1|TRBD1|TRBV12-3/TRBV12-4
CASTPGQYAFF
>TRBJ2-5|-|TRBV11-1
CASSLGGRGVQETQYF
>TRBJ1-2|-|TRBV12-3/TRBV12-4
CASSFGRGLLEDGYTF
>TRBJ1-4|-|TRBV7-9
CASSPTGVDNEKLFF
>TRBJ1-2|-|TRBV6-5
CASSSRQVTRGGYTF
>TRBJ1-1|-|TRBV20-1
CSALVLREGKAFF
>TRBJ2-1|TRBD2|TRBV20-1
CSARDPLAGYNEQFF
>TRBJ2-1|TRBD2|TRBV19
CASSWGLAAKNEQFF
>TRBJ2-3|-|TRBV12-3/TRBV12-4
CASSRPGRYTQYF
>TRBJ2-1|TRBD2|TRBV11-3
CASSLEASGDMNNEQFF
>TRBJ2-5|TRBD1|TRBV18
CASSPPTGVETQYF
>TRBJ2-3|-|TRBV24-1
CATSDVYSSVGDTQYF
>TRBJ2-1|TRBD2|TRBV5-1
CASRSGLANNEQFF
>TRBJ1-5|-|TRBV6-1
CASREGGLNQPQHF
>TRBJ1-2|TRBD1|TRBV15
CATSRDRGQGYGYTF
>TRBJ2-7|-|TRBV2
CASSEGVRYEQYF
>TRBJ2-5|-|TRBV11-2
CASSRGDQETQYF
>TRBJ1-2|-|TRBV7-9
CASSNLQRTYTF
>TRBJ1-2|-|TRBV19
CASSPLSPGVYGYTF
>TRBJ2-1|TRBD2|TRBV5-1
CASSLGPTSPNNEQFF
>TRBJ2-1|-|TRBV2
CASRGAPSRDEQFF
>TRBJ1-5|-|TRBV27
CASSSAEGPSNQPQHF
>TRBJ1-1|-|TRBV6-2/TRBV6-3
CASSQKKGSSAEAFF
>TRBJ2-1|-|TRBV6-1
CASSEAKGVVYNEQFF
>TRBJ1-1|-|TRBV6-1
CASRREWDTEAFF
>TRBJ2-6|-|TRBV7-8
CASSPGWGASGANVLTF
>TRBJ2-3|-|TRBV28
CASSLGSGVRLTDTQYF
>TRBJ2-7|-|TRBV7-3
CASSPQTRGEQYF
>TRBJ1-3|TRBD1|TRBV5-1
CASSLQGVAGNTIYF
>TRBJ2-1|-|TRBV11-3
CASSPTPAYNEQFF
>TRBJ2-2|TRBD2|TRBV7-3
CASSFSGVNTGELFF
>TRBJ1-4|TRBD1|TRBV2
CASSVQGGNEKLFF
>TRBJ2-2|TRBD2|TRBV4-3
CASSQVPGLAGVSNTGELFF
>TRBJ2-1|TRBD2|TRBV3-1
CASRPAGGEQFF
>TRBJ2-7|-|TRBV11-3
CASQQGTYEQYF
>TRBJ2-7|-|TRBV5-6
CASSSTGKDYEQYF
>TRBJ2-7|-|TRBV11-2
CASSWGTSYEQYF
>TRBJ2-1|TRBD2|TRBV10-1
CASSLHGRLYNEQFF
>TRBJ1-1|TRBD1|TRBV19
CASSRDRGRRNTEAFF
>TRBJ2-6|TRBD2|TRBV6-2/TRBV6-3
CATGTSGRWAGANVLTF
>TRBJ2-5|-|TRBV19
CASSMSNDRGETQYF
>TRBJ2-2|-|TRBV6-1
CASSGPDRVNTGELFF
>TRBJ1-2|TRBD1|TRBV7-9
CASSLVPGQTYGYTF
>TRBJ2-3|TRBD2|TRBV28
CASSLRGEGLSLTDTQYF
>TRBJ2-3|TRBD1|TRBV5-6
CASSPPEGTGGSGTQYF
>TRBJ2-3|-|TRBV4-1
CASSQVPRELVTDTQYF
>TRBJ2-2|-|TRBV10-3
CAIHRDKGTGELFF
>TRBJ2-7|TRBD2|TRBV27
CASSFGTSGSGEQYF